Below, 24 T cell receptor beta chains from the same sample are listed, as sequenced in a study of CD8+ T cells in alopecia areata. Extraction of RNA preceded its reverse transcription into cDNA, which served as the sequencing template. Some clones are missing from TCRdb's copy, which holds only in-frame ones; the method was immunoSEQ multiplex PCR. The sample yields about 180,000 clones, approximately 50% seen once. Noted treatment: oral pan-JAK inhibitor, 5-10 mg twice daily. Sequences were derived from CD8+ T cells sorted from blood, sampled between weeks 51 and 52, from a patient treated with tofacitinib. Receptors originate from a human donor with alopecia areata.

The sample holds a few counts of this clone. V usage is TRBV5-5 and J usage is TRBJ2-5; D is possibly TRBD2 (6 bases). The CDR3 runs to 17 residues. Trimming took off 4 bases at V and 4 bases at J, with 23 bases between the two ends. Germline-derived CDR1 and CDR2 are SGHKS and YYEKEE (reference sequence). The CDR3 DNA reads as TGTGCCAGCAGCGATACGCGCAACCCAGGGCGGGGAGAGACCCAGTACTTC. As protein: CASSDTRNPGRGETQYF. Drawing the rest from reference TRBV5-5 and TRBJ2-5, the complete variable domain is DAGVTQSPTHLIKTRGQQVTLRCSPISGHKSVSWYQQVLGQGPQFIFQYYEKEERGRGNFPDRFSARQFPNYSSELNVNALLLGDSALYLCASSDTRNPGRGETQYFGPGTRLLVL.

The rearrangement uses TRBV7-9 and TRBJ2-5; unclear D gene. The ends were cut back, 5 bases at V and 3 bases at J, with 7 bases in the middle. The germline gives CDR1 SEHNR, CDR2 FQNEAQ (reference sequence). CDR3 length: 12 amino acids. CDR3 DNA: TGTGCCAGCAGCCCGCCTGAAGAGACCCAGTACTTC. Translating gives CASSPPEETQYF.

For this clone: Other nucleotide sequences in the sample specify the same CDR3. The rearrangement uses TRBV4-2 and TRBJ2-1; 7 bases map to TRBD2. In germline, CDR1 is LGHNA, CDR2 YNFKEQ. The CDR3 totals 14 residues. The V segment lost 0 bases and the J segment 6 bases; nucleotides outside the gene matches: 2. The CDR3 loop is CASSQDLAGNEQFF. Here the CDR3 DNA reads TGTGCCAGCAGCCAAGATTTAGCGGGCAATGAGCAGTTCTTC.

This sequence joins TRBV30 and TRBJ1-2, with D possibly TRBD1 on 6 matching bases. The CDR3 length is 13 residues. Germline-derived CDR1 and CDR2 are GTSNPN and SVGIG (reference sequence). The ends were cut back, 5 bases at V and 3 bases at J, with 13 bases in the middle. The CDR3 DNA follows: TGTGCCTGGGCCGGGGACATCTACTATGGCTACACCTTC. It encodes CAWAGDIYYGYTF.

The chain has TRBV14 and TRBJ2-7, with D uncertain. V was shortened by 2 bases and J by 3 bases, with 5 bases between the two germline ends. Germline assignment: CDR1 SGHDN and CDR2 FVKESK. CDR3 length: 12 amino acids. CDR3 region: CASSQSSYEQYF. The CDR3 nucleotides read TGTGCCAGCAGCCAATCGAGCTACGAGCAGTACTTC.

A remark on this clone: Other DNA sequences in the sample encode the same CDR3. This sequence joins TRBV5-6 and TRBJ1-1, with TRBD1 matching 9 bases. V lost 3 bases, J lost 5 bases, and 2 bases stayed unmatched. Germline CDR1 reads SGHDT; CDR2 reads YYEEEE. This CDR3 is 13 amino acids long. The CDR3 loop is CASSWDRETEAFF. DNA of the CDR3: TGTGCCAGCAGCTGGGACAGGGAAACTGAAGCTTTCTTT.

The V call is TRBV29-1, the J call TRBJ1-1; D not resolved. Germline V gene lookup returns CDR1 SQVTM and CDR2 ANQGSEA. V shed 5 bases and J shed 5 bases, with 6 bases lying between them. The CDR3 length is 10 residues. In DNA, the CDR3 is TGCAGCGTTTCCTCTACTGAAGCTTTCTTT. Protein sequence: CSVSSTEAFF.

The rearrangement links TRBV30 to TRBJ2-7; unclear D gene. This CDR3 comprises 13 residues. Trimming removed 0 bases from V and 2 bases from J, with 8 bases in between. Germline V lookup: CDR1 GTSNPN, CDR2 SVGIG (reference sequence). The CDR3 protein is CAWSVSRTYEQYF. CDR3 nucleotide sequence: TGTGCCTGGAGTGTATCCCGAACCTACGAGCAGTACTTC.

This clone showed up just a few times. The chain couples TRBV7-9 to TRBJ1-6, with D uncertain. Trimming removed 5 bases at V and 7 bases at J, with 12 bases between. Germline CDR1 is SEHNR and CDR2 is FQNEAQ (reference sequence). The length of the CDR3 is 14 residues. The CDR3 reads CASSEGILNSPLHF. The CDR3 DNA reads TGTGCCAGCAGCGAGGGCATCCTGAATTCACCCCTCCACTTT.

This clone has only a few counts. The genes are TRBV4-3 and TRBJ2-3; 13 positions match TRBD2. Trimming cost V 1 base and J 3 bases; bases outside gene matches: 4. The V gene's germline CDR1 is LGHNA and CDR2 YSLEER. The CDR3 totals 17 residues. CDR3 DNA sequence: TGCGCCAGCAGCCAAGGACTAGCGGGGGGCCCAACAGATACGCAGTATTTT. It yields the protein CASSQGLAGGPTDTQYF.

The gene calls are TRBV5-4 and TRBJ1-6; D gene uncertain. The CDR3 covers 12 residues. V lost 3 bases, J lost 8 bases, and 6 bases lay in between. Germline values: CDR1 SGHNT, CDR2 YYREEE (reference sequence). The CDR3 here is CASSSTHSPLHF. The CDR3 DNA is TGTGCCAGCAGCTCCACCCATTCACCCCTCCACTTT.

This rearrangement joins TRBV6-5 to TRBJ1-5, with a weak D call TRBD1 (5 bases). Between the trimmed V and J ends, which lost 2 bases and 6 bases, there was a span of 11 bases. Germline values: CDR1 MNHEY, CDR2 SVGAGI. This CDR3 is built from 14 residues. The CDR3 here is CASSYGQGIQPQHF. The CDR3, as DNA: TGTGCCAGCAGTTACGGTCAGGGTATTCAGCCCCAGCATTTT.

This chain connects TRBV6-1 to TRBJ2-2; 7 bases fit TRBD2. Trimming removed 6 bases from V and 5 bases from J; junction bases left unmatched: 9. This CDR3 region has 15 residues. Per the germline V gene, CDR1 is MNHNS and CDR2 is SASEGT. CDR3 in DNA: TGTGCCAGCAGCCCCCGGGAGGTCGTAACCGGGGAGCTGTTTTTT. Its translation is CASSPREVVTGELFF.

The chain has TRBV6-5 and TRBJ2-7; the D is unclear. There are 13 residues in the CDR3. Trimming took off 0 bases at V and 7 bases at J, with 10 bases between the two ends. Germline CDR1 is MNHEY and CDR2 is SVGAGI. CDR3 sequence: CASSYSPTNEQYF. DNA for the CDR3: TGTGCCAGCAGTTACTCACCCACGAATGAGCAGTACTTC.

The V and J genes are TRBV27 and TRBJ2-2, with TRBD2 as a possible D gene (5 bases). V lost 5 bases to trimming and J lost 9 bases, with 19 bases between them. There are 15 residues in the CDR3. Per germline, CDR1 MNHEY and CDR2 SMNVEV (reference sequence). The CDR3 DNA reads as TGTGCCAGCAGTGATACTAGAAGCCTCTTCTGGGAGCTGTTTTTT. Translating gives CASSDTRSLFWELFF.

This clone was detected only a few times. The chain joins TRBV4-1 to TRBJ2-7; D not resolved. Germline lookup yields CDR1 MGHRA and CDR2 YSYEKL. The CDR3 loop spans 13 amino acids. The ends were cut back, 1 base at V and 3 bases at J, with 7 bases in the middle. CDR3 bases: TGCGCCAGCAGCCAAGGGCGGAGCTACGAGCAGTACTTC. It specifies CASSQGRSYEQYF.

On this clone: Its ends do not fully match the called genes, so a read error is possible. CDR3 nucleotide sequence: TGTGCCAGCAGCCCCCTCGGACTAGCGGCCGTCTACGAACAGTACTTC. The encoded protein is CASSPLGLAAVYEQYF. The chain couples TRBV7-8 to TRBJ2-7; 10 positions agree with TRBD2. Germline CDR1 SGHVS, CDR2 FQNEAQ. The CDR3 spans 16 residues.

This clone occurred a few times. The chain has TRBV6-6 and TRBJ2-7; D ambiguous. This CDR3 is built from 9 residues. In germline, CDR1 is MNHNY, CDR2 SVGAGI (reference sequence). V gave up 2 bases and J gave up 7 bases, with 0 bases separating them. CDR3 sequence (DNA): TGTGCCAGCAGTTACGAGCAGTACTTC. Residues: CASSYEQYF.

The chain carries TRBV19 and TRBJ1-1; D call uncertain. V gave up 5 bases and J gave up 0 bases, with 10 bases separating them. This CDR3 is 14 amino acids long. Germline V gene lookup returns CDR1 LNHDA and CDR2 SQIVND (reference sequence). The CDR3 nucleotides are TGTGCCAGTAGTGTTGATCCAATGAACACTGAAGCTTTCTTT. Encoded protein: CASSVDPMNTEAFF.

The rearrangement joins TRBV27 to TRBJ1-2, with 7 positions matching TRBD1. Looked up from germline, CDR1 is MNHEY and CDR2 is SMNVEV (reference sequence). Germline trimming cut 7 bases from V and 7 bases from J; bases unmatched to any gene: 12. The CDR3 has 14 amino acids. CDR3 sequence reads: CASTTAGGSSGYTF. The DNA for the CDR3 is TGTGCCAGCACCACGGCAGGGGGTAGTTCTGGCTACACCTTC.

This clone was detected a few times. The junction differs from germline at one of its ends, possibly a read error. J is TRBJ2-4 and V is TRBV29-1; D unresolved. Germline assignment: CDR1 SQVTM and CDR2 ANQGSEA. CDR3 length: 14 amino acids. CDR3 amino acids: CSVEDSLAKNIQYF. CDR3 coding DNA: TGCAGCGTCGAAGACTCGCTAGCCAAAAACATTCAGTACTTC.

J is TRBJ1-1 and V is TRBV4-1, with D possibly matching TRBD1 (6 bases). This CDR3 is 14 amino acids long. Germline V lookup: CDR1 MGHRA, CDR2 YSYEKL. Trimming removed 3 bases from V and 8 bases from J, with 16 bases in between. The CDR3 region has the DNA TGCGCCAGCAGCCAGACTACAGGGACCGTCGAAGCTTTCTTT. Its translation is CASSQTTGTVEAFF.

This clone occurred a few times. The rearrangement joins TRBV7-9 to TRBJ1-5; D gene ambiguous. The V and J ends lost 4 bases and 3 bases respectively, with 10 bases between them. The CDR3 has 14 amino acids. Germline-derived CDR1 and CDR2 are SEHNR and FQNEAQ (reference sequence). The CDR3 spells CASSSDGFNQPQHF. The CDR3 bases are TGTGCCAGCAGCTCCGACGGATTCAATCAGCCCCAGCATTTT.

This clone turned up a few times. The chain uses TRBV4-2 and TRBJ1-1; maybe TRBD1 (6 bases). V dropped 1 base and J dropped 8 bases, with 11 bases sitting between them. CDR1 and CDR2 (germline): LGHNA, YNFKEQ. This CDR3 has 13 amino acids. The CDR3 spells CASSQGRTDEAFF. CDR3 nucleotide sequence: TGTGCCAGCAGCCAAGGTCGGACAGACGAAGCTTTCTTT.